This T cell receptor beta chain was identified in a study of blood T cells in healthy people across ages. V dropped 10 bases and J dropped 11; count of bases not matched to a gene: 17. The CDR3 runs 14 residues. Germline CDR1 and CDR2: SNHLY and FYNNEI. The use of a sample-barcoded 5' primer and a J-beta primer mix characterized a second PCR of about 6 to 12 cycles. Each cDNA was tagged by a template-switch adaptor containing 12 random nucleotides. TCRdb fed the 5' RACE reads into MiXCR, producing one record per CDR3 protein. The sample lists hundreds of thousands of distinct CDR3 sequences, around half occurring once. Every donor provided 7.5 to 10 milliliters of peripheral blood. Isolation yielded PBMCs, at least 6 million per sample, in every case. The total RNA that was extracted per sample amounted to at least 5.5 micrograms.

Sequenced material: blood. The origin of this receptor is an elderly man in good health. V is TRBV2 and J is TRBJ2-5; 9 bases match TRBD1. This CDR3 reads CATGTGRLLNEQYF. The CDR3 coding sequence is TGTGCCACCGGGACAGGGAGGTTGTTGAATGAGCAGTACTTC.